Listed below are T cell receptor beta chains from one sample, sequenced in a study of CD8+ T cells in alopecia areata. Clones were read by immunoSEQ multiplex PCR, and TCRdb kept only the in-frame ones, dropping some. The table lists about 150,000 clones, less than 65% of them singletons. This sample comprised CD8+ T cells sorted from blood, obtained at week 0. The receptors originated from a human donor with alopecia areata. CDR3s include the opening cysteine and the closing phenylalanine or tryptophan. A D gene is named only where the DNA matches it firmly. Where a row states a size, it is once, few, many or the class of an expanded clone; other rows omit it.

J gene: TRBJ1-1
clone size: few
V gene: TRBV29-1
D gene: -
CDR3 DNA: TGCAGCGTTGAGCTACAGGGTGAAGCTTTCTTT
CDR3 protein: CSVELQGEAFF

J gene: TRBJ2-7
clone size: -
V gene: TRBV29-1
D gene: -
CDR3 DNA: TGCAGCGTTGAAATACCGGGGGAGTACGAGCAGTACTTC
CDR3 protein: CSVEIPGEYEQYF

J gene: TRBJ2-4
clone size: -
V gene: TRBV7-9
D gene: TRBD2
CDR3 DNA: TGTGCCAGCAGCCCCTCAACTAGCGGTCAAAACATTCAGTACTTC
CDR3 protein: CASSPSTSGQNIQYF

J gene: TRBJ2-1
clone size: -
V gene: TRBV30
D gene: -
CDR3 DNA: TGTGCCTGGAGCCTGGGGGTAGAGAACAATGAGCAGTTCTTC
CDR3 protein: CAWSLGVENNEQFF

J gene: TRBJ2-7
clone size: few
V gene: TRBV4-3
D gene: TRBD1
CDR3 DNA: TGCGCCAGCAGCCAGGGACAGGCCTACGAGCAGTACTTC
CDR3 protein: CASSQGQAYEQYF

J gene: TRBJ2-1
clone size: -
V gene: TRBV4-3
D gene: TRBD1
CDR3 DNA: TGCGCCAGCAGCCGGGACAGGAACAATGAGCAGTTCTTC
CDR3 protein: CASSRDRNNEQFF

J gene: TRBJ2-1
clone size: -
V gene: TRBV5-4
D gene: TRBD2
CDR3 DNA: TGTGCCAGCACTGGCGGGGGGGCCCCCGATGAGCAGTTCTTC
CDR3 protein: CASTGGGAPDEQFF

J gene: TRBJ1-1
clone size: -
V gene: TRBV29-1
D gene: -
CDR3 DNA: TGCAGCGTTGAACAGGGATTTCGCACTGAAGCTTTCTTT
CDR3 protein: CSVEQGFRTEAFF

J gene: TRBJ1-5
clone size: -
V gene: TRBV13
D gene: -
CDR3 DNA: TGTGCCAGCAGCCGGTCGGGGGCCCAGCCCCAGCATTTT
CDR3 protein: CASSRSGAQPQHF

J gene: TRBJ1-1
clone size: -
V gene: TRBV13
D gene: -
CDR3 DNA: TGTGCCAGCAGCCCGGGCGGTGACACTGAAGCTTTCTTT
CDR3 protein: CASSPGGDTEAFF

J gene: TRBJ2-7
clone size: -
V gene: TRBV10-3
D gene: TRBD1
CDR3 DNA: TGTGCCATCAGTGGGGGACAGGGAAGTTACGAGCAGTACTTC
CDR3 protein: CAISGGQGSYEQYF

J gene: TRBJ1-6
clone size: few
V gene: TRBV13
D gene: -
CDR3 DNA: TGTGCCAGCAGCCCCACCGCCAATCGTTCACCCCTCCATTTT
CDR3 protein: CASSPTANRSPLHF

J gene: TRBJ2-1
clone size: few
V gene: TRBV5-6
D gene: -
CDR3 DNA: TGTGCCAGCAGCTCCGTTCGGGAGCAGTTCTTC
CDR3 protein: CASSSVREQFF

J gene: TRBJ2-2
clone size: few
V gene: TRBV27
D gene: -
CDR3 DNA: TGTGCCAGCAGTTTGAAGCTATACCCAACCGGGGAGCTGTTTTTT
CDR3 protein: CASSLKLYPTGELFF

J gene: TRBJ2-1
clone size: few
V gene: TRBV7-9
D gene: -
CDR3 DNA: TGTGCCAGCAGCCCCCTCGACACCTACAATGAGCAGTTCTTC
CDR3 protein: CASSPLDTYNEQFF

J gene: TRBJ2-5
clone size: -
V gene: TRBV15
D gene: TRBD2
CDR3 DNA: TGTGCCACCAGCAGAGAGGGGGGGCAAGAGACCCAGTACTTC
CDR3 protein: CATSREGGQETQYF

J gene: TRBJ1-1
clone size: -
V gene: TRBV5-1
D gene: -
CDR3 DNA: TGCGCCAGCAGCCAACGACCGCGGGAAGTGAACACTGAAGCTTTCTTT
CDR3 protein: CASSQRPREVNTEAFF

J gene: TRBJ1-1
clone size: -
V gene: TRBV7-7
D gene: TRBD1
CDR3 DNA: TGTGCCAGCAGCTTCCGACAGGGTGGTGAAGCTTTCTTT
CDR3 protein: CASSFRQGGEAFF

J gene: TRBJ1-1
clone size: -
V gene: TRBV5-1
D gene: -
CDR3 DNA: TGCGCCAGCAGCTTGGTTGGTTTTAGTTGGGGGAGCACTGAAGCTTTCTTT
CDR3 protein: CASSLVGFSWGSTEAFF

J gene: TRBJ2-7
clone size: -
V gene: TRBV30
D gene: -
CDR3 DNA: TGTGCCTGGAGTGTAGGGTTGGGCTCCTACGAGCAGTACTTC
CDR3 protein: CAWSVGLGSYEQYF

J gene: TRBJ2-7
clone size: few
V gene: TRBV11-2
D gene: -
CDR3 DNA: TGTGCCAGCAGCTTATTGGAGTCCTACGAGCAGTACTTC
CDR3 protein: CASSLLESYEQYF

J gene: TRBJ1-1
clone size: -
V gene: TRBV15
D gene: -
CDR3 DNA: TGTGCCACCAGCAGAGTAATAGATACTGAAGCTTTCTTT
CDR3 protein: CATSRVIDTEAFF

J gene: TRBJ1-2
clone size: once
V gene: TRBV10-2
D gene: TRBD1
CDR3 DNA: TGCGCCAGCAGTGGTCGGACAGGGATGGACTATGGCTACACCTTC
CDR3 protein: CASSGRTGMDYGYTF

J gene: TRBJ2-5
clone size: -
V gene: TRBV5-6
D gene: -
CDR3 DNA: TGTGCCAGCAGCTGGGGTGGGGGAGGCCAAGAGACCCAGTACTTC
CDR3 protein: CASSWGGGGQETQYF

J gene: TRBJ2-3
clone size: few
V gene: TRBV10-3
D gene: TRBD1
CDR3 DNA: TGTGCCATCAGTGAACTAAGGACAGGATCTAGCACAGATACGCAGTATTTT
CDR3 protein: CAISELRTGSSTDTQYF

J gene: TRBJ2-7
clone size: -
V gene: TRBV30
D gene: -
CDR3 DNA: TGTGCCTGGAGTGTATCCGCGGAGCAGTACTTC
CDR3 protein: CAWSVSAEQYF

J gene: TRBJ1-1
clone size: -
V gene: TRBV7-6
D gene: -
CDR3 DNA: TGTGCCAGCAGCTTAGCCCCAGAGCTGAACACTGAAGCTTTCTTT
CDR3 protein: CASSLAPELNTEAFF

J gene: TRBJ2-7
clone size: -
V gene: TRBV6-1
D gene: -
CDR3 DNA: TGTGCCAGCAGGCCCGACGGGATAACCTACGAGCAGTACTTC
CDR3 protein: CASRPDGITYEQYF

J gene: TRBJ1-1
clone size: -
V gene: TRBV27
D gene: -
CDR3 DNA: TGTGCCAGCAAAACAGGGAGGTTTACTGAAGCTTTCTTT
CDR3 protein: CASKTGRFTEAFF

J gene: TRBJ1-1
clone size: few
V gene: TRBV6-6
D gene: TRBD1
CDR3 DNA: TGTGCCAGCAGTAAACAGGGGAAAGGGGTGATTGCTGAAGCTTTCTTT
CDR3 protein: CASSKQGKGVIAEAFF

J gene: TRBJ2-7
clone size: -
V gene: TRBV4-3
D gene: -
CDR3 DNA: TGCGCCAGCAGCCAGGAAGCTAGCGCGGGCTACGAGCAGTACTTC
CDR3 protein: CASSQEASAGYEQYF

J gene: TRBJ2-5
clone size: -
V gene: TRBV19
D gene: TRBD1
CDR3 DNA: TGTGCAACCCGGGACAGGGAGGAGACCCAGTACTTC
CDR3 protein: CATRDREETQYF

J gene: TRBJ1-1
clone size: -
V gene: TRBV30
D gene: -
CDR3 DNA: TGTGCCTGGAGTGTTCTTGGGAACACTGAAGCTTTCTTT
CDR3 protein: CAWSVLGNTEAFF

J gene: TRBJ1-2
clone size: -
V gene: TRBV27
D gene: TRBD1
CDR3 DNA: TGTGCCAGCAGTCCCCGACAGGGGGCCTCTTACTATGGCTACACCTTC
CDR3 protein: CASSPRQGASYYGYTF

J gene: TRBJ1-3
clone size: -
V gene: TRBV23-1
D gene: -
CDR3 DNA: TGCGCCAGCAGTCATTACCTACAGGGAACACCAAACACCATATATTTT
CDR3 protein: CASSHYLQGTPNTIYF

J gene: TRBJ1-1
clone size: -
V gene: TRBV30
D gene: -
CDR3 DNA: TGTGCCTGGACTGCGGACAGGAACACTGAAGCTTTCTTT
CDR3 protein: CAWTADRNTEAFF

J gene: TRBJ1-1
clone size: few
V gene: TRBV4-3
D gene: -
CDR3 DNA: TGCGCCAGCAGTAATCGGGGAGTTATCACTGAAGCTTTCTTT
CDR3 protein: CASSNRGVITEAFF

J gene: TRBJ1-2
clone size: once
V gene: TRBV30
D gene: TRBD1
CDR3 DNA: TGTGCCTGGAGCGAAGGGGGCAGGAGAAACAATGGCTACACCTTC
CDR3 protein: CAWSEGGRRNNGYTF

J gene: TRBJ2-3
clone size: -
V gene: TRBV10-1
D gene: -
CDR3 DNA: TGCGCCAGCAGTGATGGGAGGTCTAGCACAGATACGCAGTATTTT
CDR3 protein: CASSDGRSSTDTQYF

J gene: TRBJ2-5
clone size: -
V gene: TRBV5-6
D gene: -
CDR3 DNA: TGTGCCAGCAGGACTAGGAGTGAGACCCAGTACTTC
CDR3 protein: CASRTRSETQYF

J gene: TRBJ2-7
clone size: few
V gene: TRBV4-3
D gene: TRBD1
CDR3 DNA: TGCGCCAGCAGCACGGACAGGGCGGCCGGGGAGCAGTACTTC
CDR3 protein: CASSTDRAAGEQYF

J gene: TRBJ2-2
clone size: -
V gene: TRBV7-3
D gene: -
CDR3 DNA: TGTGCCAGCAGCTTAACCCCAACCGGGGAGCTGTTTTTT
CDR3 protein: CASSLTPTGELFF

J gene: TRBJ2-5
clone size: -
V gene: TRBV27
D gene: TRBD1
CDR3 DNA: TGTGCCAGCAGCGGGGACAGCCATCAAGAGACCCAGTACTTC
CDR3 protein: CASSGDSHQETQYF

J gene: TRBJ1-5
clone size: -
V gene: TRBV4-3
D gene: -
CDR3 DNA: TGCGCCAGCAGCCAAGACCATAGGGAAGGGGGACGTCAGCCCCAGCATTTT
CDR3 protein: CASSQDHREGGRQPQHF